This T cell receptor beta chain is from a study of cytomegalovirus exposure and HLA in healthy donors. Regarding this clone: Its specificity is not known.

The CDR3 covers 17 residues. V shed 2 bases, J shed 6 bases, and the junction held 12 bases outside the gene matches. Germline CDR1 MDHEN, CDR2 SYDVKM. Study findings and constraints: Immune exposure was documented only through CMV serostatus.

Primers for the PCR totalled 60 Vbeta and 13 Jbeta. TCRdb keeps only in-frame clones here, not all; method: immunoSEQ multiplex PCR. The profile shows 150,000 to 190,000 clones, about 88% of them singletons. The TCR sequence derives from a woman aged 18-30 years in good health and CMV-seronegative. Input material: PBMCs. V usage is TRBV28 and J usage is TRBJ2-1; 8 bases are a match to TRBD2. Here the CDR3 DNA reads TGTGCCAGCAGTTTAATTAAAAGGAGCGGGAGCACCAATGAGCAGTTCTTC. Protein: CASSLIKRSGSTNEQFF.